This is a list of T cell receptor beta chains from one sample in a study of cytomegalovirus exposure and HLA in healthy donors. Here immunoSEQ multiplex PCR was the method, and the copy in TCRdb shows in-frame clones only, minus some. The sample consists of just over 150,000 clones, roughly 81% of them appearing once. The specimen sequenced was PBMCs. The receptors originated from a man younger than 35 in good health and CMV-seropositive. Both conserved end residues are part of each CDR3. D genes are given only for firm matches. Size is omitted from some rows. Given values are once, few, many or a class for expanded clones.

j_call,clone_size,d_call,v_call,cdr3_aa,cdr3_nt
TRBJ2-7,NA,TRBD1,TRBV6-5,CASSYATGEYEQYF,TGTGCCAGCAGTTACGCGACAGGGGAGTACGAGCAGTACTTC
TRBJ1-4,NA,NA,TRBV5-6,CASSLFGAENEKLFF,TGTGCCAGCAGCTTGTTTGGAGCGGAGAATGAAAAACTGTTTTTT
TRBJ2-5,few,TRBD2,TRBV14,CASSQVRGGETQYF,TGTGCCAGCAGCCAGGTTCGGGGGGGAGAGACCCAGTACTTC
TRBJ2-5,NA,TRBD2,TRBV7-9,CASSHHGGTSFFPETQYF,TGTGCCAGCAGCCACCACGGCGGGACTAGCTTCTTCCCAGAGACCCAGTACTTC
TRBJ1-1,once,NA,TRBV30,CAWSVIRSDRLNTEAFF,TGTGCCTGGAGTGTAATTAGATCAGACAGATTGAACACTGAAGCTTTCTTT
TRBJ2-1,NA,TRBD2,TRBV7-6,CASSLGVLGAGTYNEQFF,TGTGCCAGCAGCTTAGGAGTTTTGGGAGCGGGGACCTACAATGAGCAGTTCTTC
TRBJ2-3,NA,TRBD2,TRBV7-6,CASSLALAGGKDTQYF,TGTGCCAGCAGCTTAGCCTTAGCGGGGGGGAAGGATACGCAGTATTTT
TRBJ1-1,NA,NA,TRBV4-1,CASSQGPFTEAFF,TGCGCCAGCAGCCAAGGGCCGTTCACTGAAGCTTTCTTT
TRBJ1-1,NA,NA,TRBV7-9,CASSLVTGNTEAFF,TGTGCCAGCAGCTTAGTGACGGGGAACACTGAAGCTTTCTTT
TRBJ2-1,NA,NA,TRBV19,CASSPSPFVADNEQFF,TGTGCCAGTAGTCCCTCTCCCTTTGTAGCGGACAATGAGCAGTTCTTC
TRBJ2-3,once,TRBD2,TRBV9,CASSVGGSGGAADTQYF,TGTGCCAGCAGCGTAGGAGGAAGCGGGGGGGCCGCAGATACGCAGTATTTT
TRBJ2-1,NA,TRBD1,TRBV4-1,CASSQASGTGVRNEQFF,TGCGCCAGCAGCCAAGCTTCCGGGACAGGGGTAAGGAATGAGCAGTTCTTC
TRBJ2-5,NA,NA,TRBV5-1,CASSMTEGGETQYF,TGCGCCAGCAGCATGACCGAGGGAGGAGAGACCCAGTACTTC
TRBJ2-7,NA,TRBD1,TRBV7-2,CASSWRDRGMGEQYF,TGTGCCAGCAGCTGGCGGGACAGGGGGATGGGCGAGCAGTACTTC
TRBJ2-3,NA,TRBD2,TRBV4-3,CASSQETSGGVYTDTQYF,TGCGCCAGCAGCCAAGAGACAAGCGGGGGGGTCTACACAGATACGCAGTATTTT
TRBJ1-1,NA,NA,TRBV6-1,CASSEALVDVTEAFF,TGTGCCAGCAGTGAAGCGCTAGTCGATGTGACTGAAGCTTTCTTT
TRBJ1-5,NA,NA,TRBV18,CASSPSREAGQPQHF,TGTGCCAGCTCGCCTTCCAGGGAAGCGGGTCAGCCCCAGCATTTT
TRBJ1-2,NA,TRBD1,TRBV7-3,CASSQTGTGDGYTF,TGTGCCAGCAGCCAGACTGGGACAGGGGACGGCTACACCTTC
TRBJ1-2,once,NA,TRBV11-3,CASSPRGYGYTF,TGTGCCAGCAGCCCCAGGGGCTATGGCTACACCTTC
TRBJ2-1,NA,TRBD2,TRBV5-1,CASSATGGYNEQFF,TGCGCCAGCAGCGCTACGGGGGGTTACAATGAGCAGTTCTTC
TRBJ2-7,once,TRBD1,TRBV4-1,CASSQKGGQGAFSYEQYF,TGCGCCAGCAGCCAAAAAGGGGGACAGGGGGCTTTCTCCTACGAGCAGTACTTC
TRBJ2-6,NA,NA,TRBV6-6,CASSYGGAGANVLTF,TGTGCCAGCAGTTACGGCGGGGCCGGGGCCAACGTCCTGACTTTC
TRBJ1-5,NA,TRBD1,TRBV19,CASSFYRGGNQPQHF,TGTGCCAGTAGTTTCTACAGGGGGGGCAATCAGCCCCAGCATTTT
TRBJ1-1,NA,TRBD1,TRBV7-9,CASSLSAGGNTEAFF,TGTGCCAGCAGCTTATCTGCAGGGGGGAACACTGAAGCTTTCTTT
TRBJ2-2,NA,NA,TRBV7-2,CASSLAWGLLNTGELFF,TGTGCCAGCAGCTTAGCTTGGGGACTCCTGAACACCGGGGAGCTGTTTTTT
TRBJ1-2,NA,TRBD1,TRBV10-2,CASSESDRGRTHYGYTF,TGCGCCAGCAGTGAGTCCGACAGGGGGCGCACCCACTATGGCTACACCTTC
TRBJ2-1,NA,TRBD2,TRBV10-3,CAISSGLDIGNEQFF,TGTGCCATCAGTTCGGGACTAGATATTGGAAATGAGCAGTTCTTC
TRBJ2-1,NA,NA,TRBV6-1,CASSEGREVHEQFF,TGTGCCAGCAGTGAAGGCAGGGAGGTGCATGAGCAGTTCTTC
TRBJ2-7,NA,TRBD1,TRBV7-6,CASSVGQGGWPYEQYF,TGTGCCAGCAGCGTGGGACAGGGAGGTTGGCCGTACGAGCAGTACTTC
TRBJ1-2,once,TRBD1,TRBV7-2,CASSPDRGYGYTF,TGTGCCAGCAGTCCGGACAGGGGCTATGGCTACACCTTC
TRBJ2-1,once,TRBD1,TRBV4-3,CASSQGLGQGNEQFF,TGCGCCAGCAGCCAAGGCCTCGGACAGGGCAATGAGCAGTTCTTC
TRBJ2-5,NA,TRBD2,TRBV4-3,CASSQVAGGTQYF,TGCGCCAGCAGCCAAGTCGCGGGGGGGACCCAGTACTTC
TRBJ2-7,NA,TRBD1,TRBV6-5,CASRAGQGRSYEQYF,TGTGCCAGCAGGGCCGGACAGGGTAGATCCTACGAGCAGTACTTC
TRBJ1-6,few,NA,TRBV27,CASRVGAAPLHF,TGTGCCAGCAGGGTGGGAGCGGCACCCCTCCACTTT
TRBJ2-1,NA,NA,TRBV11-2,CASSLADSYNEQFF,TGTGCCAGCAGCTTAGCCGACAGTTACAATGAGCAGTTCTTC
TRBJ1-2,NA,TRBD1,TRBV30,CAWSVGTGEGYTF,TGTGCCTGGAGTGTGGGGACAGGGGAAGGCTACACCTTC
TRBJ2-5,NA,TRBD2,TRBV4-2,CASSQGGTSGGLGETQYF,TGTGCCAGCAGCCAGGGCGGGACTAGCGGGGGTCTTGGGGAGACCCAGTACTTC
TRBJ2-7,once,TRBD2,TRBV14,CASSVQRGSSYEQYF,TGTGCCAGCAGCGTACAGCGGGGATCTTCCTACGAGCAGTACTTC
TRBJ1-1,NA,NA,TRBV19,CASSIGRGNTEAFF,TGTGCCAGTAGTATAGGCAGGGGGAACACTGAAGCTTTCTTT
TRBJ1-2,few,NA,TRBV9,CASTDSSGQSLNYGYTF,TGTGCCAGCACCGACTCGTCTGGACAGTCCCTAAACTATGGCTACACCTTC
TRBJ2-1,NA,TRBD2,TRBV6-5,CASSYGGGVYNEQFF,TGTGCCAGCAGTTACGGCGGGGGGGTCTACAATGAGCAGTTCTTC
TRBJ2-7,NA,NA,TRBV7-8,CASSLTTDSEQYF,TGTGCCAGCAGCCTAACCACGGACAGCGAGCAGTACTTC
TRBJ1-5,NA,TRBD1,TRBV6-6,CASSYRQGISNQPQHF,TGTGCCAGCAGTTACCGACAGGGGATTAGCAATCAGCCCCAGCATTTT
TRBJ2-3,NA,NA,TRBV7-2,CASSSNTDTQYF,TGTGCCAGCAGCTCCAACACAGATACGCAGTATTTT